The clone carrying this TCR beta chain showed up many times. The target antigen is unknown. This entry is derived from a study of breast tumors, draining lymph nodes, adjacent tissues. General study results and limits: Compared with lymph nodes, tumors were less diverse; compared with nontumor tissue, more. The lymph node origin of tumor T cells was framed as consistent with a hypothesis, not demonstrated.

Via MiXCR, TCRdb re-called the multiplex PCR reads, giving one row per CDR3 protein. The sample lists approximately 280,000 distinct CDR3 sequences, 30% to 35% seen once, with more than 0.95% in the top ten. Trimming cost V 4 bases and J 4 bases, with 12 bases left between them. The germline CDR1 and CDR2 sequences are SGHRS and YFSETQ. The CDR3 runs 13 residues. Axillary draining lymph nodes of breast cancer patients supplied the node samples. The chain carries TRBV5-1 and TRBJ2-7, with D perhaps matching TRBD2 (6 bases). Sequencing was done on a sample of axillary lymph node tissue. This TCR derives from a female donor with breast cancer. Some clones in this sample may be carry-over from other donors' samples. The DNA for the CDR3 is TGCGCCAGCAGCGGGGGAGGAATTTACGAGCAGTACTTC. The encoded protein is CASSGGGIYEQYF. The whole variable domain, remainder taken from reference TRBV5-1 and TRBJ2-7, is KAGVTQTPRYLIKTRGQQVTLSCSPISGHRSVSWYQQTPGQGLQFLFEYFSETQRNKGNFPGRFSGRQFSNSRSEMNVSTLELGDSALYLCASSGGGIYEQYFGPGTRLTVT.